This T cell receptor beta chain was sequenced for a study of blood T cell repertoires in COVID-19. The CDR3 runs to 15 residues. Trimming removed 2 bases from V and 5 bases from J; junction bases left unmatched: 8. Germline CDR1 MNHEY, CDR2 SVGEGT. In the original workflow: Amplification from reference gene primers served as the basis for estimated nucleated cell counts. Measured with immunoSEQ multiplex PCR; TCRdb has only the in-frame clones, and not every one. The V and J calls and clone size come from that table; D and trimming were worked out from the DNA. The sample has roughly 160,000 clones, around 89% seen once.

The V and J genes are TRBV6-2 or TRBV6-3 and TRBJ2-5; 7 bases are shared with TRBD1. This receptor was identified in a man aged 50-59 years who had recovered from COVID-19. The sample consisted of peripheral blood. The CDR3, as DNA: TGTGCCAGCAGTTACGGGCAGGGGGTTAGCGAGACCCAGTACTTC. Its protein product is CASSYGQGVSETQYF.